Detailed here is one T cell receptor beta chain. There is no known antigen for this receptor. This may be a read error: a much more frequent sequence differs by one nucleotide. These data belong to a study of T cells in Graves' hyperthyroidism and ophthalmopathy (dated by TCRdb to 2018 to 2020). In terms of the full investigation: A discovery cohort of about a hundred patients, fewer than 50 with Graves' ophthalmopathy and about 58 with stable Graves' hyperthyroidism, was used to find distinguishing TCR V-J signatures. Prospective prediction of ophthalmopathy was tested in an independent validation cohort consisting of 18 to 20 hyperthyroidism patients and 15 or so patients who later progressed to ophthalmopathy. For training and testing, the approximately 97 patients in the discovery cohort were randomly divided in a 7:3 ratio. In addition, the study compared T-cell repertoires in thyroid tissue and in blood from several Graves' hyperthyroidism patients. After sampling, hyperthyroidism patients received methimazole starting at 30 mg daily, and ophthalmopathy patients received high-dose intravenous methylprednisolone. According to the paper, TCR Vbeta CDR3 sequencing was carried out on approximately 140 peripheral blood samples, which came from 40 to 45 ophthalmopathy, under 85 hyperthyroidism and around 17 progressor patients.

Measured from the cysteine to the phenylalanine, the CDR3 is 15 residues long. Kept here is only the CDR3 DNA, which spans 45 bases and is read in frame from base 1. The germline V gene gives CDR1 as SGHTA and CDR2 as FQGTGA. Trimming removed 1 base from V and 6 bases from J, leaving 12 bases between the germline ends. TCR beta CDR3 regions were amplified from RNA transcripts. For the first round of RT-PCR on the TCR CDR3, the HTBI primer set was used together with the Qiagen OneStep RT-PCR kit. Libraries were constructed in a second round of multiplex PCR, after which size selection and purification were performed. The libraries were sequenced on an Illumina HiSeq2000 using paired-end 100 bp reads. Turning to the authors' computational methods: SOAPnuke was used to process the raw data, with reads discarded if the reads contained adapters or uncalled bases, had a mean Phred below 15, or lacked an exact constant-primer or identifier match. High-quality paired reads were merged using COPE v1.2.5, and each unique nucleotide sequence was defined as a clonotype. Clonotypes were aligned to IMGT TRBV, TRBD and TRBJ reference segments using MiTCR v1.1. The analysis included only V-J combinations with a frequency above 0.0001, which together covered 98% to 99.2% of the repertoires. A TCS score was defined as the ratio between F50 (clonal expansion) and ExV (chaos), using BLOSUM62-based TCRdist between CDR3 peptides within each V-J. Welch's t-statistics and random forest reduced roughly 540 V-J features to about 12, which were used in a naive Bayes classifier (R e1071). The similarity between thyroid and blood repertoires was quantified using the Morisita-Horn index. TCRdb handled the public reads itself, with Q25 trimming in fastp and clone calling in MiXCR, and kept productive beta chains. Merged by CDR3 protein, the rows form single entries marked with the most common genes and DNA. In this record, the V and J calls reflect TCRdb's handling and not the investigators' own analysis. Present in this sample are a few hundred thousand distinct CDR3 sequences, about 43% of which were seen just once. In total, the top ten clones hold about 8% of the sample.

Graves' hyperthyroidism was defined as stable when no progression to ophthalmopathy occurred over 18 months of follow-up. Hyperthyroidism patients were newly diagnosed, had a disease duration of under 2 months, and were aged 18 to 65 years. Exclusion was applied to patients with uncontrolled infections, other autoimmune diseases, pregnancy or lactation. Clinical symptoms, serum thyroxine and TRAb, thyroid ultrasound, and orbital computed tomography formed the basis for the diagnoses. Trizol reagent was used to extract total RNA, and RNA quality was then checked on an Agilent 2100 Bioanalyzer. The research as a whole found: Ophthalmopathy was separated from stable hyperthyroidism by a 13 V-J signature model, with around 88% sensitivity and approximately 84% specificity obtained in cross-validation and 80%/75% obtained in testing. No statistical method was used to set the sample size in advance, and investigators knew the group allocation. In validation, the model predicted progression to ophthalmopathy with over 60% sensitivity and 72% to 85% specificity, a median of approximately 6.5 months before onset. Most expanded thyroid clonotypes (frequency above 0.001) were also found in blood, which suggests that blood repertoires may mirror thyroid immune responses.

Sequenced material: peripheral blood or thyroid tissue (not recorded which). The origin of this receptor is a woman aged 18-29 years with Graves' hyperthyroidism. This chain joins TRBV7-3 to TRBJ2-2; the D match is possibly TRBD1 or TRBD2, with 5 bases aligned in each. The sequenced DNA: TGTGCCAGCAGCTTAAGAGGGAGCAGGGCCGGGGAGCTGTTTTTT. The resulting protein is CASSLRGSRAGELFF.